These 23 T cell receptor beta chains share one sample of origin, sequenced in a study of beta chain features in type 1 diabetes. Expressed TCRB transcripts were sequenced after all isolated RNA was converted to cDNA. The protocol was immunoSEQ multiplex PCR, while the TCRdb copy is restricted to in-frame clones and leaves out a portion. Counted here are a few hundred thousand clones, around 13% occurring once; the ten biggest clones make up 0.03% to 0.04%. The sequencing input was naive CD4+ T cells from blood. The source of these receptors is a man aged 30 to 45 in good health.

In the case of this clone: The same CDR3 arises from other DNA sequences in this sample as well. CDR3 in DNA: TGTGCCAGCAGCTTTAAAGAGACCCAGTACTTC. Its protein product is CASSFKETQYF. The J gene is TRBJ2-5, the V gene TRBV7-2; no reliable D call. This CDR3 has 11 residues. Per the germline V gene, CDR1 is SGHTA and CDR2 is FQGNSA. Trimming pared 3 bases from V and 3 bases from J, leaving 2 bases between.

This clone was seen a few times. This rearrangement joins TRBV7-6 to TRBJ2-7, with a tentative D call TRBD1 (5 bases). The ends were cut back, 1 base at V and 2 bases at J, with 6 bases in the middle. The CDR3 runs to 13 residues. Germline CDR1 and CDR2: SGHVS and FNYEAQ. The CDR3 spells CASSLGTTYEQYF. Here the CDR3 DNA reads TGTGCCAGCAGCTTAGGGACAACCTACGAGCAGTACTTC.

The V call is TRBV29-1, the J call TRBJ1-1; TRBD1 agrees at 9 bases. Trimming cost V 6 bases and J 4 bases; bases outside gene matches: 3. Germline V gives CDR1 SQVTM, CDR2 ANQGSEA. The CDR3 extends over 12 amino acids. The chain's CDR3 is CSVDRGFTEAFF. Written as DNA, the CDR3 is TGCAGCGTGGACAGGGGTTTCACTGAAGCTTTCTTT. Filled out from reference TRBV29-1 and TRBJ1-1, the complete variable domain reads SAVISQKPSRDICQRGTSLTIQCQVDSQVTMMFWYRQQPGQSLTLIATANQGSEATYESGFVIDKFPISRPNLTFSTLTVSNMSPEDSSIYLCSVDRGFTEAFFGQGTRLTVV.

The gene calls are TRBV29-1 and TRBJ2-2; the D is unclear. The CDR3 length is 13 residues. Germline CDR1 is SQVTM and CDR2 is ANQGSEA. The germline V and J ends were trimmed by 5 bases and 3 bases, with 10 bases remaining between them. CDR3 bases: TGCAGCGTTTGGGCGGTCGACACCGGGGAGCTGTTTTTT. Protein sequence: CSVWAVDTGELFF.

There are a few counts of this clone. The V gene is TRBV28, the J gene TRBJ2-7; the D gene could be TRBD1 or TRBD2 (5 bases each). CDR1 and CDR2 from the germline V gene are MDHEN and SYDVKM. There are 15 residues in the CDR3. The V end lost 5 bases, the J end lost 6 bases, and 20 bases lay between the germline ends. CDR3 in amino acids: CASSIRDQLLREQYV. The CDR3 nucleotides are TGTGCCAGCAGTATCCGGGACCAACTATTACGCGAGCAGTACGTC.

The genes are TRBV7-2 and TRBJ2-3; 7 bases match TRBD2. V was pared by 1 base and J by 5 bases, with 12 bases of the junction left unmatched. CDR3 length: 17 residues. The germline V gene encodes CDR1 SGHTA and CDR2 FQGNSA. This CDR3 is CASSLELLATIGDTQYF. Written as DNA, the CDR3 is TGTGCCAGCAGCTTAGAGCTACTAGCGACAATAGGAGATACGCAGTATTTT.

The genes are TRBV9 and TRBJ1-5; 8 nucleotides match TRBD1. The V and J ends lost 4 bases and 6 bases, in that order; junction bases with no gene match: 9. This CDR3 is built from 15 residues. Per the germline V gene, CDR1 is SGDLS and CDR2 is YYNGEE. CDR3 bases: TGTGCCAGCAGCCTCGGACAGGGAGGAGGTCAGCCCCAGCATTTT. Translation: CASSLGQGGGQPQHF.

This clone occurred many times. The chain is built from TRBV14 and TRBJ2-2, with D possibly matching TRBD2 (6 bases). Germline V gene sequence: CDR1 SGHDN, CDR2 FVKESK. Trimming removed 4 bases from V and 4 bases from J, with 7 bases in between. The CDR3 has 13 residues. In nucleotides, the CDR3 is TGTGCCAGCAGCCCGGGACTCACCGGGGAGCTGTTTTTT. It specifies CASSPGLTGELFF.

This chain joins TRBV2 and TRBJ2-5; D possibly corresponds to TRBD1 (6 bases). The CDR3 is 14 amino acids. The germline gives CDR1 SNHLY, CDR2 FYNNEI. The ends were cut back, 3 bases at V and 6 bases at J, with 14 bases in the middle. The CDR3 DNA follows: TGTGCCAGCAGTGATCCAAGGGGGAAGAAGACCCAGTACTTC. Protein: CASSDPRGKKTQYF.

This clone was recorded a few times. J is TRBJ2-7 and V is TRBV6-5, with TRBD2 matching over 7 bases. Germline lookup yields CDR1 MNHEY and CDR2 SVGAGI. CDR3 size: 16 residues. V was pared by 2 bases and J by 1 base, with 8 bases of the junction left unmatched. Here the CDR3 reads CASSYRGGRRSYEQYV. CDR3 nucleotides: TGTGCCAGCAGTTACAGGGGCGGGAGAAGGTCCTACGAGCAGTACGTC.

This clone has a handful of counts. The rearrangement uses TRBV6-5 and TRBJ1-4, with D possibly being TRBD1 (6 bases). This CDR3 region has 14 residues. Looked up from germline, CDR1 is MNHEY and CDR2 is SVGAGI. The V end lost 5 bases, the J end lost 8 bases, and 15 bases lay between the germline ends. DNA of the CDR3: TGTGCCAGCAGTCCACAGGGTGTCAAGGAAAAACTGTTTTTT. Translating gives CASSPQGVKEKLFF.

The CDR3 spells CASSYGQGYEQYF. CDR3 DNA sequence: TGTGCCAGCAGCTACGGCCAGGGGTACGAGCAGTACTTC. The rearrangement joins TRBV27 to TRBJ2-7, with D possibly TRBD1 on 6 matching bases. Per the germline V gene, CDR1 is MNHEY and CDR2 is SMNVEV (reference sequence). V lost 6 bases, J lost 4 bases, and 13 bases lay in between. The CDR3 length is 13 residues.

CDR3 sequence (DNA): TGTGCCTGGACCGACAGGCCCAACACTGAAGCTTTCTTT. Translated: CAWTDRPNTEAFF. The genes are TRBV30 and TRBJ1-1; D perhaps matches TRBD1 (6 bases). The CDR3 runs to 13 residues. Germline V CDR1 and CDR2: GTSNPN, SVGIG (reference sequence). Trimming removed 4 bases from V and 2 bases from J, with 11 bases in between.

Only a few counts were recorded for this clone. The sample contains more than one DNA sequence encoding this CDR3. The chain carries TRBV7-2 and TRBJ2-2; 8 bases are a match to TRBD2. V was clipped by 5 bases and J by 0 bases; unmatched bases: 2. The CDR3 runs to 15 residues. Germline V gene sequence: CDR1 SGHTA, CDR2 FQGNSA. Here the CDR3 reads CASSLSGANTGELFF. CDR3 nucleotide sequence: TGTGCCAGCAGCCTTAGCGGGGCGAACACCGGGGAGCTGTTTTTT.

This clone was detected a few times. The chain carries TRBV5-4 and TRBJ2-2, with 7 bases aligning to TRBD1. The CDR3 extends over 16 amino acids. V lost 5 bases to trimming and J lost 6 bases; unmatched junction nucleotides: 13. Germline V lookup: CDR1 SGHNT, CDR2 YYREEE (reference sequence). The CDR3 DNA reads as TGTGCCAGCAGTCCACCGGGACAGCCACAACCCGGGGAGCTGTTTTTT. It encodes CASSPPGQPQPGELFF.

The table lists this clone with a few counts. J is TRBJ2-6 and V is TRBV6-6; no firm D call. V lost 1 base and J 3 bases, leaving 7 bases between the germline ends. The CDR3 extends over 15 amino acids. Germline CDR1 reads MNHNY; CDR2 reads SVGAGI (reference sequence). The CDR3 DNA reads as TGTGCCAGCAGTTACTGGCTCCTTGGGGCCAACGTCCTGACTTTC. Amino acids: CASSYWLLGANVLTF.

The rearrangement links TRBV19 to TRBJ1-1, with no clear D. Germline CDR1 LNHDA, CDR2 SQIVND (reference sequence). The CDR3 loop spans 12 amino acids. V lost 5 bases and J 0 bases, leaving 4 bases between the germline ends. The CDR3 sequence: CASSWMNTEAFF. CDR3 nucleotide sequence: TGTGCCAGTAGTTGGATGAACACTGAAGCTTTCTTT.

The gene calls are TRBV5-4 and TRBJ1-1; TRBD1 might be the D (5 bases). V lost 1 base and J lost 1, with 11 bases in between. The CDR3 covers 15 residues. Germline CDR1 reads SGHNT; CDR2 reads YYREEE (reference sequence). DNA of the CDR3: TGTGCCAGCAGCTTGCGTGCAGGGACGAACACTGAAGCTTTCTTT. Protein product: CASSLRAGTNTEAFF. The entire variable domain, with the rest obtained from reference TRBV5-4 and TRBJ1-1, is as follows: ETGVTQSPTHLIKTRGQQVTLRCSSQSGHNTVSWYQQALGQGPQFIFQYYREEENGRGNFPPRFSGLQFPNYSSELNVNALELDDSALYLCASSLRAGTNTEAFFGQGTRLTVV.

This clone was counted between two and nine times. The V call is TRBV29-1, the J call TRBJ1-2; 10 positions match TRBD1. The CDR3 sequence is 13 residues long. Trimming cost V 5 bases and J 4 bases; bases outside gene matches: 4. The germline CDR1 and CDR2 sequences are SQVTM and ANQGSEA. CDR3 amino acids: CSVNRQGAYGYTF. The CDR3 DNA follows: TGCAGCGTTAATAGACAGGGGGCCTATGGCTACACCTTC.

The genes are TRBV5-1 and TRBJ2-5, with 10 bases matching TRBD2. The CDR3 totals 15 residues. CDR1 is SGHRS and CDR2 is YFSETQ in the germline V gene. V was clipped by 0 bases and J by 3 bases; unmatched bases: 2. The CDR3 sequence is CASSLDGTSEETQYF. In DNA, the CDR3 is TGCGCCAGCAGCTTGGATGGGACTAGCGAAGAGACCCAGTACTTC.

This clone was detected only a few times. This chain connects TRBV4-1 to TRBJ1-2; no firm D call. V lost 0 bases and J 8 bases, leaving 16 bases between the germline ends. This CDR3 is built from 15 residues. CDR1 is MGHRA, CDR2 YSYEKL, per germline. CDR3 DNA sequence: TGCGCCAGCAGCCAAGATACCGGGCGCTTTGGAGGCTACACCTTC. This encodes CASSQDTGRFGGYTF.

J is TRBJ2-1 and V is TRBV7-9; 13 bases line up with TRBD2. Germline CDR1 and CDR2: SEHNR and FQNEAQ (reference sequence). The CDR3 length is 17 residues. J gave up 8 bases and V 6 bases, and 13 bases lay outside the gene matches. The CDR3 sequence: CASSFTSGRARYDEQFF. In DNA form, the CDR3 reads TGTGCCAGCAGTTTTACTAGCGGGAGGGCCCGGTACGATGAGCAGTTCTTC.

This clone has a handful of counts. The chain couples TRBV6-1 to TRBJ2-7; 8 bases are a match to TRBD2. Germline loops: CDR1 MNHNS, CDR2 SASEGT. Trimming removed 5 bases from V and 7 bases from J; junction bases left unmatched: 4. This CDR3 comprises 12 residues. The CDR3 DNA follows: TGTGCCAGCAGTTGGCGGGAGGAAGAGCAGTACGTC. Translated, it gives CASSWREEEQYV.